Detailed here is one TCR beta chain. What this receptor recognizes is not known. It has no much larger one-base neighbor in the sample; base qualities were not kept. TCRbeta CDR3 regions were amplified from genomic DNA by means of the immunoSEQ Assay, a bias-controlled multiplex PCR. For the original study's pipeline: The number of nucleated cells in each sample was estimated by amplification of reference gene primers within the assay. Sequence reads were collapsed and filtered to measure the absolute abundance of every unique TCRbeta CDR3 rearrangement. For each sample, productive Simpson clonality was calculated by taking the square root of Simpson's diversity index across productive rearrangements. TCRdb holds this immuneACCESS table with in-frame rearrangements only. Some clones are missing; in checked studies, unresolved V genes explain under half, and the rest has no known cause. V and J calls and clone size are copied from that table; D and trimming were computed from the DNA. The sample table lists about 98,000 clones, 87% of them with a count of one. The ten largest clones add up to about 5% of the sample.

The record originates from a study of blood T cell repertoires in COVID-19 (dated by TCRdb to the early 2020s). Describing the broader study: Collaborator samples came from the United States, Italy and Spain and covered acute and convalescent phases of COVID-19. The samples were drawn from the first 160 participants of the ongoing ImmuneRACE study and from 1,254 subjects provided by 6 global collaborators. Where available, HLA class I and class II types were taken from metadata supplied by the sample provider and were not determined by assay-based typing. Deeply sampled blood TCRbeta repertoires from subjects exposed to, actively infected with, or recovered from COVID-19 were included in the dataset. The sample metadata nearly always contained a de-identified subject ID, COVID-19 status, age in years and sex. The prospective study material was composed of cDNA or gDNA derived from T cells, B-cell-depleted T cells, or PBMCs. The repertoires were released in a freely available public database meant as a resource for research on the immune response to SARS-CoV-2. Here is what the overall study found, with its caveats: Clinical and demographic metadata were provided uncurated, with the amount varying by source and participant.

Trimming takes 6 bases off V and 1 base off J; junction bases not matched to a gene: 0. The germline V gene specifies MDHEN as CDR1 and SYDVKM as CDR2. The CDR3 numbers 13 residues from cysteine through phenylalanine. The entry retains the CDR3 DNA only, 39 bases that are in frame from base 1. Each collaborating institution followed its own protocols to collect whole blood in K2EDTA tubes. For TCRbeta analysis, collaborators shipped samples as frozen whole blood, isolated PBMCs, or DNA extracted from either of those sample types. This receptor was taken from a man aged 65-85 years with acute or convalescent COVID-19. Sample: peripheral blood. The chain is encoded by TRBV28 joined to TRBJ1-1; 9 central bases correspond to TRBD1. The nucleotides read TGTGCCAGCAGGGACAGGGGGAACACTGAAGCTTTCTTT. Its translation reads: CASRDRGNTEAFF.